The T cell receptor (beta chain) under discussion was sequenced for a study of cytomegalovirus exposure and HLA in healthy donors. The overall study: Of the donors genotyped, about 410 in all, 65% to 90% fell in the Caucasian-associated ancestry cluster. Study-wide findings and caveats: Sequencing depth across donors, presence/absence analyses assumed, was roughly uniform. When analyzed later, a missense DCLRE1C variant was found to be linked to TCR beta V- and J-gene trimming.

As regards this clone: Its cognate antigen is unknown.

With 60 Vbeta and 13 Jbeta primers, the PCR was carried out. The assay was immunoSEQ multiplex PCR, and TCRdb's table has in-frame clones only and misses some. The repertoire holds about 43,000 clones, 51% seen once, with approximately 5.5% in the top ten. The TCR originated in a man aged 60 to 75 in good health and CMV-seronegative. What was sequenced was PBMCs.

CDR3 residues: CASSSGQPTGEQYF. Here the CDR3 DNA reads TGTGCCAGCAGCTCGGGACAGCCCACGGGCGAGCAGTACTTC. The V and J genes are TRBV5-6 and TRBJ2-7, with 7 bases that match TRBD1. V was clipped by 3 bases and J by 6 bases; unmatched bases: 9. The CDR3 loop spans 14 amino acids. CDR1 is SGHDT, CDR2 YYEEEE, per germline.